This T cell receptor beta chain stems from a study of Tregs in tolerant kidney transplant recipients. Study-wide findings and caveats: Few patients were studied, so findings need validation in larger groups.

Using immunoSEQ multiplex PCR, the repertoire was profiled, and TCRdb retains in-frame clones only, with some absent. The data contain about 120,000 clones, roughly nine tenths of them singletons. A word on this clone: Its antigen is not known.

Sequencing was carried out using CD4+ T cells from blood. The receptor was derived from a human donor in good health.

CDR3 coding DNA: TGTGCCAGCTCACCGCAGACCGGGACAGCTCAAGAGACCCAGTACTTC. Protein product: CASSPQTGTAQETQYF. This chain joins TRBV18 and TRBJ2-5, with 7 bases that match TRBD1. After removal of 3 bases from V and 2 bases from J, the junction contained 9 bases not matched to a gene. CDR1 is KGHSH, CDR2 LQKENI, per germline. This CDR3 spans 16 amino acids.